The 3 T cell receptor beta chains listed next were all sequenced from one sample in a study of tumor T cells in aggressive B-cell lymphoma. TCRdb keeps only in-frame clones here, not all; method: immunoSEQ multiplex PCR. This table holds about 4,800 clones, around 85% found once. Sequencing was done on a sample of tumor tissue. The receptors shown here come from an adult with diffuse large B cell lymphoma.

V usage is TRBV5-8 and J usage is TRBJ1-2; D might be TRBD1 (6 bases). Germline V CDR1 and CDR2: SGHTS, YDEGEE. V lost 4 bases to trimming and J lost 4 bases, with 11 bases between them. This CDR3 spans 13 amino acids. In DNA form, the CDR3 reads TGTGCCAGCAGCCCCAGGGGTCCCTATGGCTACACCTTC. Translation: CASSPRGPYGYTF.

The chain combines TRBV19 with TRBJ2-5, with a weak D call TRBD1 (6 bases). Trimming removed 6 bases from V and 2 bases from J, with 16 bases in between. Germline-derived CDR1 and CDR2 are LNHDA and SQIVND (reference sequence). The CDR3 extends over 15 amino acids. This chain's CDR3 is CASSLTGTLQETQYF. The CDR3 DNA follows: TGTGCCAGTAGCCTTACCGGGACACTTCAAGAGACCCAGTACTTC.

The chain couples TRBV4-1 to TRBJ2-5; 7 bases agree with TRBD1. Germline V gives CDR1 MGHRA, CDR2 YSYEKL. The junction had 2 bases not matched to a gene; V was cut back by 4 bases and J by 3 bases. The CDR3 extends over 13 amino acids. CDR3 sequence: CASSPGGEETQYF. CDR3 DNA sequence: TGCGCCAGCAGCCCAGGGGGAGAAGAGACCCAGTACTTC.